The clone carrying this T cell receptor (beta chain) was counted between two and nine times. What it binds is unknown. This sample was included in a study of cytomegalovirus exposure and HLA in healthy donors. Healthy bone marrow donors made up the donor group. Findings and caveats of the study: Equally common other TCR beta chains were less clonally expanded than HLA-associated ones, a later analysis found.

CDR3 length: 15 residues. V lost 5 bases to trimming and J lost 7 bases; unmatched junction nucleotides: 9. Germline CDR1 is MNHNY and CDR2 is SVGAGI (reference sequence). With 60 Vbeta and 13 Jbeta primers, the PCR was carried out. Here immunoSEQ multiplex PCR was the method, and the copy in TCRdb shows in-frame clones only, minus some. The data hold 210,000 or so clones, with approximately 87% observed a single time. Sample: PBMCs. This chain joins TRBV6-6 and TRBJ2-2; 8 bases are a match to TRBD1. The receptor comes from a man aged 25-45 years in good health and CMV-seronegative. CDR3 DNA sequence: TGTGCCAGCAGTCGCACGACAGGGGCGGGCGGGGAGCTGTTTTTT. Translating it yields CASSRTTGAGGELFF.